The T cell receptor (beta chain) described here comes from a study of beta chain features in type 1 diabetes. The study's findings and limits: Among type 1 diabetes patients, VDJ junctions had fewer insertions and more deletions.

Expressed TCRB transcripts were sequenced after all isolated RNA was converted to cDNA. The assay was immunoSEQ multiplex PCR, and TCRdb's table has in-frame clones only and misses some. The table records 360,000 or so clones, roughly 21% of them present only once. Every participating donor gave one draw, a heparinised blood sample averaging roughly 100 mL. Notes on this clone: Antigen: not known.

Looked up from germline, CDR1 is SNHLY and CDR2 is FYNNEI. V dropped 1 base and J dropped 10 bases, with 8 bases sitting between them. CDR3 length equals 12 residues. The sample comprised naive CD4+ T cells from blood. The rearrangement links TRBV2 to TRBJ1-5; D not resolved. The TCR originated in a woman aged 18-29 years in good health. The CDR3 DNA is TGTGCCAGCAGTGAAGGTACAGCCCCCCAGCATTTT. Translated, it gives CASSEGTAPQHF.